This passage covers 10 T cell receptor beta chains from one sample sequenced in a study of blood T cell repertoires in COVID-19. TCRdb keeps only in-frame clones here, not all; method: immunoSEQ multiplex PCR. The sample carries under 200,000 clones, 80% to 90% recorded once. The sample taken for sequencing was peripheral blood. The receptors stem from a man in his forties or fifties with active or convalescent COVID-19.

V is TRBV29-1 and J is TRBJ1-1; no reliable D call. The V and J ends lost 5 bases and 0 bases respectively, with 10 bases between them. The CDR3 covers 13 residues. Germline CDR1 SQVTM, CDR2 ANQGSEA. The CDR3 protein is CSVSSHLNTEAFF. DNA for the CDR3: TGCAGCGTTTCGAGTCACCTGAACACTGAAGCTTTCTTT.

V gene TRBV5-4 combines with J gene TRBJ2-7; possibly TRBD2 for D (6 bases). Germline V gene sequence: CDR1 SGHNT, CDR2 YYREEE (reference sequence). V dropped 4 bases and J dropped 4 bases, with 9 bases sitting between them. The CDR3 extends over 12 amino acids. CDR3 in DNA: TGTGCCAGCAGCGACGGGACTTACGAGCAGTACTTC. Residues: CASSDGTYEQYF.

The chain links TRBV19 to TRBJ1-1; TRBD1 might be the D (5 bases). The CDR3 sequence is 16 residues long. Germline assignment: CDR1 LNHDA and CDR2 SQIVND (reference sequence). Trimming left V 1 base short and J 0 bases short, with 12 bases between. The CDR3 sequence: CASSIVWQDMNTEAFF. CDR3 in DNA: TGTGCCAGTAGTATAGTTTGGCAGGACATGAACACTGAAGCTTTCTTT.

In DNA, the CDR3 is TGTGCCAGCAGCTTAGCCGGGTCTACTGGAAAACTGTTTTTT. Protein: CASSLAGSTGKLFF. The gene calls are TRBV7-8 and TRBJ1-4; D call uncertain. V lost 0 bases, J lost 10 bases, and 12 bases lay in between. The CDR3 consists of 14 residues. CDR1 SGHVS and CDR2 FQNEAQ come from the germline V gene.

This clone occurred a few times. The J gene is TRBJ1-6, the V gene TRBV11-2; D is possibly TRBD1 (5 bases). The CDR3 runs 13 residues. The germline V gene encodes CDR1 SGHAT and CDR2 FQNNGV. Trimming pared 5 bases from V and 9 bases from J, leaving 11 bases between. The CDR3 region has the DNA TGTGCCAGCAGCCCCGGACAATTTTCACCCCTCCACTTT. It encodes CASSPGQFSPLHF.

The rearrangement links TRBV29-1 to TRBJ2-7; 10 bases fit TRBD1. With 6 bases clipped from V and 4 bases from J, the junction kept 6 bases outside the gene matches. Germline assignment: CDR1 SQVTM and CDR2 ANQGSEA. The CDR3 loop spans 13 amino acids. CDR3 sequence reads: CSVTGTGAYEQYF. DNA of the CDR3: TGCAGCGTAACCGGGACAGGGGCTTACGAGCAGTACTTC.

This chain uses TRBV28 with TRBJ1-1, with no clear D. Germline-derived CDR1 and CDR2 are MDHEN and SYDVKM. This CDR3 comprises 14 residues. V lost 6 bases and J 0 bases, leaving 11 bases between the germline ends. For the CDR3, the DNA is TGTGCCAGCAGCCCCAGTCCCATGAACACTGAAGCTTTCTTT. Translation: CASSPSPMNTEAFF.

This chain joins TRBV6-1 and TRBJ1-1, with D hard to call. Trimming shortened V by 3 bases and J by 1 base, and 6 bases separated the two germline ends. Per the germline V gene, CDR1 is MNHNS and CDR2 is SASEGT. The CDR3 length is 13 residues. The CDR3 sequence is CASSDLGNTEAFF. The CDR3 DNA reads TGTGCCAGCAGTGATCTCGGGAACACTGAAGCTTTCTTT.

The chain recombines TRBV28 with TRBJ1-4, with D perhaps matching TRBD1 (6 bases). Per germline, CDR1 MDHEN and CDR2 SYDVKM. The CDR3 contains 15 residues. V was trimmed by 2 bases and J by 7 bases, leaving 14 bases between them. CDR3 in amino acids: CASSLKGGIGEKLFF. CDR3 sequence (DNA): TGTGCCAGCAGTTTAAAAGGGGGAATAGGTGAAAAACTGTTTTTT.

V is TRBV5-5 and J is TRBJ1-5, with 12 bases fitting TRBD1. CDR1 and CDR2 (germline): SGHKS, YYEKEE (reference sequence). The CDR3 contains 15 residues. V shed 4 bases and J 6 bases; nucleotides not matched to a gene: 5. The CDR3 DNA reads TGTGCCAGCAGCCCGGGGACAGGGGGCCTTCAGCCCCAGCATTTT. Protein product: CASSPGTGGLQPQHF.